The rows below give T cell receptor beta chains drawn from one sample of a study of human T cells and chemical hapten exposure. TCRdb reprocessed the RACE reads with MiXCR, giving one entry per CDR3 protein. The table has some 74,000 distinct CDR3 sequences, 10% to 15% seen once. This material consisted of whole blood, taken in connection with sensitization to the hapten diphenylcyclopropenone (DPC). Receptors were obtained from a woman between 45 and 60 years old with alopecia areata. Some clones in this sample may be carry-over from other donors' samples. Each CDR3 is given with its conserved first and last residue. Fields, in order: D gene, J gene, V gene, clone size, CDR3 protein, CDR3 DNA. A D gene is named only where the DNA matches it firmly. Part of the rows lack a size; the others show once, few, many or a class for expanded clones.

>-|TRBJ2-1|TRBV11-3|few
CASSLGGGSGSYNEQFF
TGTGCCAGCAGCTTGGGTGGCGGTAGCGGATCCTACAATGAGCAGTTCTTC
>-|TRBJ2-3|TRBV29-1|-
CSVESALYLNF
TGCAGCGTTGAGTCGGCCCTTTATCTGAATTTT
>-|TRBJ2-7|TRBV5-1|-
CASSLGNSMNEQYF
TGCGCCAGCAGCTTGGGGAACTCGATGAACGAGCAGTACTTC
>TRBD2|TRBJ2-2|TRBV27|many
CASSFRLAGGNTGELFF
TGTGCCAGCAGTTTTAGGCTAGCGGGAGGTAACACCGGGGAGCTGTTTTTT
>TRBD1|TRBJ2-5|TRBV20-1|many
CSALKQGAFQETQYF
TGCAGTGCCCTTAAACAGGGGGCTTTTCAAGAGACCCAGTACTTC
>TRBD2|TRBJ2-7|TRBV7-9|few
CATAGDSTYEQYF
TGTGCCACCGCGGGAGATTCAACCTACGAGCAGTACTTC
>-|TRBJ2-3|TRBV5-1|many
CASSSGPGTDTQYF
TGCGCCAGCAGCTCAGGACCCGGGACAGATACGCAGTATTTT
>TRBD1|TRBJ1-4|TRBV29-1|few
CSVLGTGGGKLFF
TGCAGCGTGCTCGGGACAGGGGGTGGAAAACTGTTTTTT
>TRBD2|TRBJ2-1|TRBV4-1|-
CASSRVAGGSNEQFF
TGCGCCAGCAGCCGGGTAGCGGGAGGGTCCAATGAGCAGTTCTTC
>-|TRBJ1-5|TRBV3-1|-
CASSQGGNRNQPQHF
TGTGCCAGCAGCCAAGGGGGTAACAGGAATCAGCCCCAGCATTTT
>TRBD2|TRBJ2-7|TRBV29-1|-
CSGGTSGMLGEQYF
TGCAGCGGTGGGACTAGCGGGATGTTGGGAGAGCAGTACTTC
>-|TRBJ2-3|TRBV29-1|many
CSARLGTYTDTQYF
TGCAGCGCGCGACTAGGGACGTACACAGATACGCAGTATTTT